The 8 T cell receptor beta chains below come from one sample, sequenced in a study of PD-1 blockade in classical Hodgkin lymphoma. Profiled with immunoSEQ multiplex PCR; TCRdb holds only in-frame clones, not every one. In the table there are around 50,000 clones, 90% of which are singletons. The time point was: cycle 4 day 1 (C4D1), after five to seven weeks of nivolumab. Each and every patient relapsed after autologous stem cell transplantation, and patients got differing brentuximab vedotin exposure. Sequenced here: peripheral blood mononuclear cells (PBMCs), sampled before the fourth cycle of nivolumab. These receptors came from a human donor with classical Hodgkin lymphoma.

The V call is TRBV7-9, the J call TRBJ2-7; TRBD2 might be the D (6 bases). Germline V gene sequence: CDR1 SEHNR, CDR2 FQNEAQ (reference sequence). The CDR3 totals 12 residues. Trimming removed 5 bases from V and 7 bases from J, with 12 bases in between. CDR3 nucleotides: TGTGCCAGCAGCCCCCGGAGCGGGGAGCAGTACTTC. It codes for CASSPRSGEQYF.

The rearrangement links TRBV5-1 to TRBJ2-7; D might be TRBD1 or TRBD2, each matching 5 bases. The CDR3 loop spans 15 amino acids. Germline lookup yields CDR1 SGHRS and CDR2 YFSETQ. The ends were cut back, 4 bases at V and 2 bases at J, with 16 bases in the middle. This CDR3 is CASSLRELGPYEQYF. Written as DNA, the CDR3 is TGCGCCAGCAGCCTAAGGGAGCTGGGGCCCTACGAGCAGTACTTC.

The chain recombines TRBV9 with TRBJ1-2, with D possibly matching TRBD1 (5 bases). The CDR3 has 14 amino acids. V was cut by 0 bases and J by 2 bases, with 8 bases left in between. The germline CDR1 and CDR2 sequences are SGDLS and YYNGEE. CDR3 coding DNA: TGTGCCAGCAGCGTAGAGGGGCGCAACTATGGCTACACCTTC. Translating it yields CASSVEGRNYGYTF.

The chain joins TRBV30 to TRBJ2-7; D is perhaps TRBD1 or TRBD2 (5 bases each). This CDR3 has 18 amino acids. V lost 3 bases, J lost 5 bases, and 29 bases lay in between. Germline-derived CDR1 and CDR2 are GTSNPN and SVGIG (reference sequence). Written as DNA, the CDR3 is TGTGCCTGGAGCCCCTGGGCTATGGGGACGGTGATAGTAAACGAGCAGTACTTC. It yields the protein CAWSPWAMGTVIVNEQYF.

The chain has TRBV27 and TRBJ2-1; weak D call: TRBD2 (5 bases). V shed 11 bases and J shed 6 bases, with 26 bases lying between them. CDR1 and CDR2 (germline): MNHEY, SMNVEV (reference sequence). The CDR3 has 16 residues. Here the CDR3 DNA reads TGTGCCGGTCCGATGGGCGAGGGCGTGATGAGCAATGAGCAGTTCTTC. Protein product: CAGPMGEGVMSNEQFF.

The rearrangement uses TRBV25-1 and TRBJ2-1; D may be TRBD1 or TRBD2 (5 bases each). Trimming took off 6 bases at V and 0 bases at J, with 9 bases between the two ends. The CDR3 totals 14 residues. Germline V lookup: CDR1 MGHDK, CDR2 SYGVNS. The CDR3 protein is CASSLGTSYNEQFF. CDR3 nucleotides: TGTGCCAGCAGCCTAGGGACCTCCTACAATGAGCAGTTCTTC. Together with reference TRBV25-1 and TRBJ2-1, the CDR3 gives the full variable domain: EADIYQTPRYLVIGTGKKITLECSQTMGHDKMYWYQQDPGMELHLIHYSYGVNSTEKGDLSSESTVSRIRTEHFPLTLESARPSHTSQYLCASSLGTSYNEQFFGPGTRLTVL.

The genes are TRBV11-3 and TRBJ2-5; no clear D. Between the trimmed V and J ends, which lost 0 bases and 2 bases, there was a span of 16 bases. The CDR3 sequence is 17 residues long. Germline-derived CDR1 and CDR2 are SGHNT and YENEEA. This chain's CDR3 is CASSLDLWRHKQETQYF. In DNA form, the CDR3 reads TGTGCCAGCAGCTTAGATCTGTGGCGGCACAAACAAGAGACCCAGTACTTC.

The gene calls are TRBV19 and TRBJ1-3, with D perhaps TRBD1 (5 bases). Germline CDR1 reads LNHDA; CDR2 reads SQIVND (reference sequence). CDR3 length: 14 amino acids. V was trimmed by 1 base and J by 9 bases, leaving 13 bases between them. Here the CDR3 DNA reads TGTGCCAGTAGTATAGTGGGGGGAACCGGCACCATATATTTT. Its translation is CASSIVGGTGTIYF.